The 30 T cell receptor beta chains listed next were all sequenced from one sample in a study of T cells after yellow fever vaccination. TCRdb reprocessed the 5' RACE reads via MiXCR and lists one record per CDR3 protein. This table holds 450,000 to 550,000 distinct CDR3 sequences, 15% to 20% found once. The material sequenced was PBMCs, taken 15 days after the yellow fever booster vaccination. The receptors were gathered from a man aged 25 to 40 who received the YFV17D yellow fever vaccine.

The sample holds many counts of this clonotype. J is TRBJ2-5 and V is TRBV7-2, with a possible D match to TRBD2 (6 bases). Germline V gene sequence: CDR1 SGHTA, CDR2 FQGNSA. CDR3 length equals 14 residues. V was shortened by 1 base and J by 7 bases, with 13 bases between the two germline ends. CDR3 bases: TGTGCCAGCAGCTTAGGGACTACGGGGGTGACCCAGTACTTC. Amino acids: CASSLGTTGVTQYF. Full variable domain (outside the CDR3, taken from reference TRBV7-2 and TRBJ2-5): GAGVSQSPSNKVTEKGKDVELRCDPISGHTALYWYRQSLGQGLEFLIYFQGNSAPDKSGLPSDRFSAERTGGSVSTLTIQRTQQEDSAVYLCASSLGTTGVTQYFGPGTRLLVL.

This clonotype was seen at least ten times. CDR3 residues: CASSSGTGPYEQYF. The CDR3 nucleotides are TGTGCCAGCAGCTCCGGGACAGGTCCCTACGAGCAGTACTTC. The chain combines TRBV6-1 with TRBJ2-7; 8 bases match TRBD1. V shed 6 bases, J shed 2 bases, and the junction held 6 bases outside the gene matches. The CDR3 runs 14 residues. CDR1 and CDR2 (germline): MNHNS, SASEGT.

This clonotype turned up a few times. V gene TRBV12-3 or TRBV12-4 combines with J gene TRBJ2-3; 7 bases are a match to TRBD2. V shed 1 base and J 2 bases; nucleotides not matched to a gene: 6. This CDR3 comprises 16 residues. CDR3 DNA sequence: TGTGCCAGCAGTTTAGAACCGGGACTAATCACAGATACGCAGTATTTT. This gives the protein CASSLEPGLITDTQYF.

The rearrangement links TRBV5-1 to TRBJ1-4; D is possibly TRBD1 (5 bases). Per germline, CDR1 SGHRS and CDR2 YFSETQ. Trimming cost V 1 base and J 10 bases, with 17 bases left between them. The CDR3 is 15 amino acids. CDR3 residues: CASSLSRGGEGKLFF. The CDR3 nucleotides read TGCGCCAGCAGCTTGAGTCGGGGCGGTGAGGGAAAACTGTTTTTT.

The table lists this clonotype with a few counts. The CDR3: CASSQDNSRSYEQYF. The DNA for the CDR3 is TGTGCCAGCAGCCAAGATAATAGCCGGTCCTACGAGCAGTACTTC. The chain combines TRBV4-2 with TRBJ2-7; D ambiguous. The germline V and J ends were trimmed by 0 bases and 1 base, with 10 bases remaining between them. The CDR3 contains 15 residues. Germline CDR1 is LGHNA and CDR2 is YNFKEQ.

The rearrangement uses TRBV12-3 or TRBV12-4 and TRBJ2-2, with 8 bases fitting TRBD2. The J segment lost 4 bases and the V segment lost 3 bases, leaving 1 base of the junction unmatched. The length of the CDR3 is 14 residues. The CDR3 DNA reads TGTGCCAGCAGTTTCCGGGAGGGCACCGGGGAGCTGTTTTTT. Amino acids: CASSFREGTGELFF.

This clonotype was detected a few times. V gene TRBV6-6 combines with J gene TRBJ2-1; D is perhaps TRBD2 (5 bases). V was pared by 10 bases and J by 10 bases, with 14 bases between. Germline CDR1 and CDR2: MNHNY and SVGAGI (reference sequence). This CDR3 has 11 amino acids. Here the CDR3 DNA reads TGTGCCACCCTTCTACCGGGGGAGCAGTTCTTC. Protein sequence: CATLLPGEQFF.

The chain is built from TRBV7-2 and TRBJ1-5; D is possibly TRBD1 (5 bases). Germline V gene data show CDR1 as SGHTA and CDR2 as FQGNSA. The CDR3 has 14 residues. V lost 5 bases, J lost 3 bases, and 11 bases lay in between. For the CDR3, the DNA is TGTGCCAGCAGCCTACAGGCAGACAATCAGCCCCAGCATTTT. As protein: CASSLQADNQPQHF.

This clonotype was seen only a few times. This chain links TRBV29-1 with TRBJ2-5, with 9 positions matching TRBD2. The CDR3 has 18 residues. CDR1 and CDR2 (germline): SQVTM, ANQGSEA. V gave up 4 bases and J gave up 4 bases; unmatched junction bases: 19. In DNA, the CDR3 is TGCAGCGTTGCCCTACTAGCGGGCGAGGTACATGTGAGAGAGACCCAGTACTTC. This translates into CSVALLAGEVHVRETQYF.

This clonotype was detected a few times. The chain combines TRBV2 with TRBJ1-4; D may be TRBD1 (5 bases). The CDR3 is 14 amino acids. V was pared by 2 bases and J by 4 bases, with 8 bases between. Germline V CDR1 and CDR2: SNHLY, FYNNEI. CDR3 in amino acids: CASSEWGVNEKLFF. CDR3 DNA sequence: TGTGCCAGCAGTGAATGGGGCGTTAATGAAAAACTGTTTTTT.

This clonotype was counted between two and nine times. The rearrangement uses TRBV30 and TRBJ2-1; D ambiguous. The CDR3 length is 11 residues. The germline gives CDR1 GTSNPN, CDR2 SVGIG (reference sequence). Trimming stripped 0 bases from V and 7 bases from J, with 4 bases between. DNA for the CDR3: TGTGCCTGGAGTGTAGGGAATGAGCAGTTCTTC. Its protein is CAWSVGNEQFF.

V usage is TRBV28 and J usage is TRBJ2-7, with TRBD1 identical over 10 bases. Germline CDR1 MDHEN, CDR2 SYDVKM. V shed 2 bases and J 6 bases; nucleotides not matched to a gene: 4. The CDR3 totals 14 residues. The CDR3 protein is CASSLRQGAREQYF. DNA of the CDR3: TGTGCCAGCAGTTTAAGACAGGGGGCCCGCGAGCAGTACTTC.

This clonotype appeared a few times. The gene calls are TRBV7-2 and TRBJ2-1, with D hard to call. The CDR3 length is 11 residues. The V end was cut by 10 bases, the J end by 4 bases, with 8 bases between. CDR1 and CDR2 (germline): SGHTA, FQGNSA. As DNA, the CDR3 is TGTGCCACCCAACCTTACAATGAGCAGTTCTTC. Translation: CATQPYNEQFF.

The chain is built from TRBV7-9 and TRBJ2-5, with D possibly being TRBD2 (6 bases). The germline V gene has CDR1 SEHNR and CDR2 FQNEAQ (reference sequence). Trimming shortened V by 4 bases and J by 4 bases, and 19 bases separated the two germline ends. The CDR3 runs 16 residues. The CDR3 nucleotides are TGTGCCAGCAGCTCCCCCAACGGGCCCGGGAGAGAGACCCAGTACTTC. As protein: CASSSPNGPGRETQYF.

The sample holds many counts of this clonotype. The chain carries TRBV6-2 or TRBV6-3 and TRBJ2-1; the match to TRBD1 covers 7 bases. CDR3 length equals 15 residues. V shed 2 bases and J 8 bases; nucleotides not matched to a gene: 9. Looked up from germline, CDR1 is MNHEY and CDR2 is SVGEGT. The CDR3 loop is CASSYLGRGYDEQFF. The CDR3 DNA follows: TGTGCCAGCAGTTACCTGGGCAGGGGGTACGATGAGCAGTTCTTC.

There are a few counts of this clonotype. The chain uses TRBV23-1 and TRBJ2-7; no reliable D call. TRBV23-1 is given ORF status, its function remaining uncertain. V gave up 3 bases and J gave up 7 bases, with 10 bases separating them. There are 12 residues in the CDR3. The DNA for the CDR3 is TGCGCCAGCAGTCAGACCCGTTTGGAGCAGTACTTC. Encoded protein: CASSQTRLEQYF.

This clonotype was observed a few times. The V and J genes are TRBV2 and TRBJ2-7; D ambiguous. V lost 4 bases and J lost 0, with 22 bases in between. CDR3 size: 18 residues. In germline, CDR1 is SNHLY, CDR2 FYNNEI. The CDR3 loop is CASSVPDRLPRSSYEQYF. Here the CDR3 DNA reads TGTGCCAGCAGTGTCCCCGACCGACTCCCTCGGAGCTCCTACGAGCAGTACTTC.

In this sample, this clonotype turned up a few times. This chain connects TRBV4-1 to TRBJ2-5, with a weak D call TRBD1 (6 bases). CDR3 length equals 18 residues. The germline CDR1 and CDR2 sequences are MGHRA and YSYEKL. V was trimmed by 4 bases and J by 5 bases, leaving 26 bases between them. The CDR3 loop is CASSLSYMGAPLVETQYF. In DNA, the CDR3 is TGCGCCAGCAGCCTGTCGTATATGGGGGCCCCTCTGGTTGAGACCCAGTACTTC.

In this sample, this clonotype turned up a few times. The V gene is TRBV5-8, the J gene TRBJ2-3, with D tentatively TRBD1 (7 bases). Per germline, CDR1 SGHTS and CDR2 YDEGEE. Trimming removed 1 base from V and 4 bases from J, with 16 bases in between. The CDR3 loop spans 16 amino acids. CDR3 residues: CASSLLADRRSDTQYF. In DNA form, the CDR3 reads TGTGCCAGCAGCTTGTTAGCGGACAGGAGGTCAGATACGCAGTATTTT. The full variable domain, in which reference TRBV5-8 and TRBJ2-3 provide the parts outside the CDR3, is EAGVTQSPTHLIKTRGQQATLRCSPISGHTSVYWYQQALGLGLQFLLWYDEGEERNRGNFPPRFSGRQFPNYSSELNVNALELEDSALYLCASSLLADRRSDTQYFGPGTRLTVL.

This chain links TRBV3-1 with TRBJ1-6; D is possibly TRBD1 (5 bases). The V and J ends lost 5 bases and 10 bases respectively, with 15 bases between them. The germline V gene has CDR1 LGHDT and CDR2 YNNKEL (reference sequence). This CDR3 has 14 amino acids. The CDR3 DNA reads TGTGCCAGCAGCGGGACCCAGAAGGAGTCACCCCTCCACTTT. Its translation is CASSGTQKESPLHF.

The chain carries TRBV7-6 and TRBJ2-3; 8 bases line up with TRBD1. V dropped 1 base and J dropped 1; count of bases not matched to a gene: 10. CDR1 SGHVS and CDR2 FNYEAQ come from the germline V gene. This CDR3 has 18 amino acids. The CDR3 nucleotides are TGTGCCAGCAGCTTAGGGACAGGGCCGGGATTCGGCACAGATACGCAGTATTTT. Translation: CASSLGTGPGFGTDTQYF.

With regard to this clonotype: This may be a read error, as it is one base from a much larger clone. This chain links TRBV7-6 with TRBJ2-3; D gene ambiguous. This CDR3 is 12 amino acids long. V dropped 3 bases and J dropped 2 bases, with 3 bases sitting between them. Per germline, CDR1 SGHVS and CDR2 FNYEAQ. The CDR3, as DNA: TGTGCCAGCAGCTTCATCACAGATACGCAGTATTTT. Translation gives CASSFITDTQYF.

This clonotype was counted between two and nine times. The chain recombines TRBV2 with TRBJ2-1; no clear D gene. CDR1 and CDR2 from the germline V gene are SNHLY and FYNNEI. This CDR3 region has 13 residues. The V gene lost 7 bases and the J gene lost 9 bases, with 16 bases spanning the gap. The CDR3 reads CASTYGSKGEQFF. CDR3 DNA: TGTGCCAGCACCTACGGCAGTAAGGGTGAGCAGTTCTTC.

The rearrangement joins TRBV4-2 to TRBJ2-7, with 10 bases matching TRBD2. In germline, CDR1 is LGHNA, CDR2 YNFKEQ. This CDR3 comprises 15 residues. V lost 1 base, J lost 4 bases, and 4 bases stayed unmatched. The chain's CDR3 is CASSQGASGSYEQYF. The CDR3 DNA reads TGTGCCAGCAGCCAAGGGGCTAGCGGGAGTTACGAGCAGTACTTC.

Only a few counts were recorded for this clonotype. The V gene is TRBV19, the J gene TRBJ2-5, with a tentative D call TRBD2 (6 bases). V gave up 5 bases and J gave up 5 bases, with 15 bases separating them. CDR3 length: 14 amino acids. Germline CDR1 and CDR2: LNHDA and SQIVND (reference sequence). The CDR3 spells CASSPPGVLETQYF. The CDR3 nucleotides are TGTGCCAGTAGTCCCCCGGGAGTCTTGGAGACCCAGTACTTC.

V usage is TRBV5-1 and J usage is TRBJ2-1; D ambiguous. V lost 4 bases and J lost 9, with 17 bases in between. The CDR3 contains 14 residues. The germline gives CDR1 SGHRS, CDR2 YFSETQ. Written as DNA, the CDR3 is TGCGCCAGCAGCCCCCGGAACGACCCAATTGAGCAGTTCTTC. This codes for CASSPRNDPIEQFF.

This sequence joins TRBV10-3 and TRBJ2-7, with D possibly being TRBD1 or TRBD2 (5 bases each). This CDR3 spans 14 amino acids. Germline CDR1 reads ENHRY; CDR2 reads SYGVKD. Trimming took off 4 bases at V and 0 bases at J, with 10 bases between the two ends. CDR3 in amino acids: CAISVRESSYEQYF. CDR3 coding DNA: TGTGCCATCAGTGTCAGGGAGAGCTCCTACGAGCAGTACTTC.

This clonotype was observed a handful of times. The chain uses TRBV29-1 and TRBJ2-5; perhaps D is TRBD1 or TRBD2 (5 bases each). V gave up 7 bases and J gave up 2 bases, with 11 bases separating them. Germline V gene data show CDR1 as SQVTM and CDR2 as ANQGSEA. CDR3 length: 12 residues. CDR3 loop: CSAGWGQETQYF. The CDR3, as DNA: TGCAGCGCCGGCTGGGGGCAAGAGACCCAGTACTTC.

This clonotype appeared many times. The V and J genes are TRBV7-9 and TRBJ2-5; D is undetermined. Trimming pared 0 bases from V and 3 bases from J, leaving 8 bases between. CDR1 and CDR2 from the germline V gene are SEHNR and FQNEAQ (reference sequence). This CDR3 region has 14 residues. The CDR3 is CASSLASIKETQYF. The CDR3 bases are TGTGCCAGCAGCTTAGCGAGTATCAAAGAGACCCAGTACTTC. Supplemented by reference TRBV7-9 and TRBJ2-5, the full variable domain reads DTGVSQNPRHKITKRGQNVTFRCDPISEHNRLYWYRQTLGQGPEFLTYFQNEAQLEKSRLLSDRFSAERPKGSFSTLEIQRTEQGDSAMYLCASSLASIKETQYFGPGTRLLVL.

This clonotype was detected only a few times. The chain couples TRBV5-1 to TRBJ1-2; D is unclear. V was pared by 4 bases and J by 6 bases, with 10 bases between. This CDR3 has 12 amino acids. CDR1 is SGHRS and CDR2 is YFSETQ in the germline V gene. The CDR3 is CASSLEGNGYTF. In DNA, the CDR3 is TGCGCCAGCAGCCTTGAGGGCAATGGCTACACCTTC.